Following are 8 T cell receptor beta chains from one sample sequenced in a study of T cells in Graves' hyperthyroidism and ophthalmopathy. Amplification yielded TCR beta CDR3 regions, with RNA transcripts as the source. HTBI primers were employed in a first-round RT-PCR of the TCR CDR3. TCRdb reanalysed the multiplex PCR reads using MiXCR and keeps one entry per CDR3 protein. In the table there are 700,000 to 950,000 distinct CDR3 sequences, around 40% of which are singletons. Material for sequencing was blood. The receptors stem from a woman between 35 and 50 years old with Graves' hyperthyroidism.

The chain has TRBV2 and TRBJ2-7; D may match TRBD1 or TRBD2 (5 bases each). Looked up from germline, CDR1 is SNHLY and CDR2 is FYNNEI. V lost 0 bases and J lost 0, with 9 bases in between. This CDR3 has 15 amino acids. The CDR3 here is CASSEAGTVSYEQYF. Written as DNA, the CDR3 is TGTGCCAGCAGTGAAGCAGGGACCGTCTCCTACGAGCAGTACTTC.

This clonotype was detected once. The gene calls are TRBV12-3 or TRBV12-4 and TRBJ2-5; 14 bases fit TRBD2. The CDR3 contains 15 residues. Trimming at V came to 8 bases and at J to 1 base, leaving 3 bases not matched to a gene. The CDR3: CASLGTSGGQETQYF. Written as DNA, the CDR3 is TGTGCCAGCCTCGGGACTAGCGGGGGCCAAGAGACCCAGTACTTC.

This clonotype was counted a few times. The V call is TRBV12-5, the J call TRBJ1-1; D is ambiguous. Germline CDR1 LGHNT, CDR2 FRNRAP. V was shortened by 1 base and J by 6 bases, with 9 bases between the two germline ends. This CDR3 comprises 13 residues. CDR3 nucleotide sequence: TGTGCTAGTGGTTTGGATTCTGGCGCTGAAGCTTTCTTT. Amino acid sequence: CASGLDSGAEAFF. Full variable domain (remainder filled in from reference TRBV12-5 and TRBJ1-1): DARVTQTPRHKVTEMGQEVTMRCQPILGHNTVFWYRQTMMQGLELLAYFRNRAPLDDSGMPKDRFSAEMPDATLATLKIQPSEPRDSAVYFCASGLDSGAEAFFGQGTRLTVV.

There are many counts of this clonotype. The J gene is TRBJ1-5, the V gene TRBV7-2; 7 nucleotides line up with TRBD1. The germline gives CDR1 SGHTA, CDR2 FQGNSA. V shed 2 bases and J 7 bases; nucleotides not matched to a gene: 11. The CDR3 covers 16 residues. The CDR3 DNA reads TGTGCCAGCAGCTTAAGACAGGGTAGGGATGGGCAGCCCCAGCATTTT. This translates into CASSLRQGRDGQPQHF. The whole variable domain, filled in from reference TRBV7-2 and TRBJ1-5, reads GAGVSQSPSNKVTEKGKDVELRCDPISGHTALYWYRQSLGQGLEFLIYFQGNSAPDKSGLPSDRFSAERTGGSVSTLTIQRTQQEDSAVYLCASSLRQGRDGQPQHFGDGTRLSIL.

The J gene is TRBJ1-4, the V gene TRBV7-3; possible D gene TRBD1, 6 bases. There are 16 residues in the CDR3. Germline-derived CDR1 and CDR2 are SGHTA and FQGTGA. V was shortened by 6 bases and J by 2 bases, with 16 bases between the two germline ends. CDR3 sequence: CASRPQGRSTNEKLFF. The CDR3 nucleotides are TGTGCCAGCAGACCACAGGGACGGTCTACTAATGAAAAACTGTTTTTT.

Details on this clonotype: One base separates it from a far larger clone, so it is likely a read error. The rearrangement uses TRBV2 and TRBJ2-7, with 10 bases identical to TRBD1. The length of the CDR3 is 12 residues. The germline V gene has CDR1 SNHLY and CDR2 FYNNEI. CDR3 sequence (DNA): TGTACCAGCAGGACAGGGGGCTACGAGCAGTACTTC. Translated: CTSRTGGYEQYF.

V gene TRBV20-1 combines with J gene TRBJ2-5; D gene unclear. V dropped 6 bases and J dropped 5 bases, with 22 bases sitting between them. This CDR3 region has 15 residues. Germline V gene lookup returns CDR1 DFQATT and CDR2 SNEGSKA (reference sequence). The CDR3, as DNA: TGCAGTGCCAGTAGGGATGACCCGACGAAGGAGACCCAGTACTTC. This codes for CSASRDDPTKETQYF.

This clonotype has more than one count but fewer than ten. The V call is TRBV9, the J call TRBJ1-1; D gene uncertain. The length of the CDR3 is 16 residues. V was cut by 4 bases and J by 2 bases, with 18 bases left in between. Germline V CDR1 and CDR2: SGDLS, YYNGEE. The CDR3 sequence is CASSIRISDGNTEAFF. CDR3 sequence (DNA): TGTGCCAGCAGCATTCGAATTTCGGACGGCAACACTGAAGCTTTCTTT.